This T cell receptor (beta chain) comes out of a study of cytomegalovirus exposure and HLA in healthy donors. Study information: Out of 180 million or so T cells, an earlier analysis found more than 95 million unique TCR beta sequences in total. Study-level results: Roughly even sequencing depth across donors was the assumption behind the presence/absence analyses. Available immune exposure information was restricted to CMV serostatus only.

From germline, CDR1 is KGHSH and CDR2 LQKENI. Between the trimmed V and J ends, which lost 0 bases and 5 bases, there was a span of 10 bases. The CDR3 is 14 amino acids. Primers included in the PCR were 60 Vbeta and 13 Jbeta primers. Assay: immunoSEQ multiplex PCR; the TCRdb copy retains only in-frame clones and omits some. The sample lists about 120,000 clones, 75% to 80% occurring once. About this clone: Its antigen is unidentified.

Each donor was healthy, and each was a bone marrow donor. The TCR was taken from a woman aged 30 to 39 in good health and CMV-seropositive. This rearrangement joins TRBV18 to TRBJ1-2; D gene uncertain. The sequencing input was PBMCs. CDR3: CASSPPRGRYGYTF. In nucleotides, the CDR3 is TGTGCCAGCTCACCACCGAGAGGGCGGTATGGCTACACCTTC.